This paragraph covers one TCR beta chain sequence. Its antigen is unidentified. The source of the sample is a study of cytomegalovirus exposure and HLA in healthy donors. In the study overall: Per a later analysis, the roughly 700 first-cohort and more than 100 validation repertoires shared one platform.

Germline CDR1 and CDR2: SEHNR and FQNEAQ (reference sequence). This CDR3 is 16 amino acids long. V lost 3 bases, J lost 1 base, and 16 bases lay in between. These donors were members of the roughly 130-subject validation cohort, a group separate from the approximately 620-subject first cohort. Libraries were prepared by immunoSEQ multiplex PCR; TCRdb keeps only in-frame clonotypes and omits some of them. This table holds some 130,000 clones, approximately 90% found once. Notes on the study in general: While the bulk of TCR sequences proved rare, some public TCRs turned up in many donors. Accounts indicate the classifier identified cytomegalovirus status with strong specificity and sensitivity.

Sequencing input: PBMCs. The sequence was collected from a woman aged 18-29 years in good health and CMV-seropositive. The V gene is TRBV7-9, the J gene TRBJ2-7, with D maybe TRBD1 (6 bases). In nucleotides, the CDR3 is TGTGCCAGCAGCTTCGATAGCTTAGGACAGTCCTACGAGCAGTACTTC. Its translation: CASSFDSLGQSYEQYF.